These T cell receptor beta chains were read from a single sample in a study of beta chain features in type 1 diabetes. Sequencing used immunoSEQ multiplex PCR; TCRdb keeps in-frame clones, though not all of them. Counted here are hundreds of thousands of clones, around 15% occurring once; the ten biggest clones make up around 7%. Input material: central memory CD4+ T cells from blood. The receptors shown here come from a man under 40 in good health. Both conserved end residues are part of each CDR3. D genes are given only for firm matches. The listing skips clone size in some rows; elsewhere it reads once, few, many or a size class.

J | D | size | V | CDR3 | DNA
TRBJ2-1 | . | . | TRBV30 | CALEGREQFF | TGTGCCTTGGAGGGCAGGGAGCAGTTCTTC
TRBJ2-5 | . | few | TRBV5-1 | CASSPSVRGSGQETQYF | TGCGCCAGCAGCCCCTCGGTGAGAGGGTCTGGACAAGAGACCCAGTACTTC
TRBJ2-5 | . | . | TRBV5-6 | CASSLGAEETQYF | TGTGCCAGCAGTTTGGGTGCGGAAGAGACCCAGTACTTC
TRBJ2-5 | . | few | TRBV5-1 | CASTPLRGRGGETQYF | TGCGCCAGCACCCCATTGAGGGGGAGAGGAGGAGAGACCCAGTACTTC
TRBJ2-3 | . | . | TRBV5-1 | CASSITGSRTDTQYF | TGCGCCAGCAGCATAACAGGGTCGCGGACAGATACGCAGTATTTT
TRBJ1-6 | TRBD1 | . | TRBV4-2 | CASSASGTGVSPLHF | TGTGCCAGCAGCGCGTCCGGGACAGGGGTTTCACCCCTCCACTTT
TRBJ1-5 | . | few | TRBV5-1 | CASRPDSFSNQPQHF | TGCGCCAGCAGACCGGACAGCTTTAGCAATCAGCCCCAGCATTTT
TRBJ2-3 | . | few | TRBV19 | CASSNPGTDTQYF | TGTGCCAGTAGTAATCCGGGAACAGATACGCAGTATTTT
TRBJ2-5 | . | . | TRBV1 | CTSSHSRKTRAPQETQYF | TGCACCAGCAGCCACTCCAGAAAAACACGGGCGCCACAAGAGACCCAGTACTTC
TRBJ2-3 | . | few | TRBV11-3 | CASSLGAPTDTQYF | TGTGCCAGCAGCTTGGGGGCCCCCACCGATACGCAGTATTTT
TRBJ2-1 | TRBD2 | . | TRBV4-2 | CASSQELAGYNEQFF | TGTGCCAGCAGCCAAGAACTAGCGGGCTACAATGAGCAGTTCTTC
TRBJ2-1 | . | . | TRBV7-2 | CASSLVRPNEQFF | TGTGCCAGCAGCTTAGTTAGGCCCAATGAGCAGTTCTTC
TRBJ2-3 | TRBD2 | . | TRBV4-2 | CASSLSGSSPSTDTQYF | TGTGCCAGCAGCCTTAGCGGGAGCTCCCCTAGCACAGATACGCAGTATTTT
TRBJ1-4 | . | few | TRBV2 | CASSYFATNEKLFF | TGTGCCAGCAGTTACTTTGCAACTAATGAAAAACTGTTTTTT
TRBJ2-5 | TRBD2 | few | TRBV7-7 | CASSLVVRGGVGETQYF | TGTGCCAGCAGCTTAGTAGTCCGGGGGGGCGTCGGGGAGACCCAGTACTTC
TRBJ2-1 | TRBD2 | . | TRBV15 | CATRNLAGGSYYNEQFF | TGCGCCACCAGAAACCTAGCGGGGGGGTCGTACTACAATGAGCAGTTCTTC
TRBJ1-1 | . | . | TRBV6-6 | CASSYSRDTEAFF | TGTGCCAGCAGTTACTCGAGGGACACTGAAGCTTTCTTT
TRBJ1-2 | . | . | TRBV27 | CASSRDANYGYTF | TGTGCCAGCAGTAGGGATGCTAACTATGGCTACACCTTC
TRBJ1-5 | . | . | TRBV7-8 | CASSFRTGLEPQHF | TGTGCCAGCAGCTTCCGAACAGGGCTAGAGCCCCAGCATTTT
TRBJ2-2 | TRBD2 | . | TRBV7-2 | CASSPPSGRAGELFF | TGTGCCAGCAGCCCCCCGAGCGGGAGAGCCGGGGAGCTGTTTTTT
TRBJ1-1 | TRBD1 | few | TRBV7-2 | CASSLERGRGTEAFF | TGTGCCAGCAGCTTGGAGAGGGGGCGCGGCACTGAAGCTTTCTTT
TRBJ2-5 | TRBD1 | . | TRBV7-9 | CASSPSKTGQETQYF | TGTGCCAGCAGCCCATCTAAGACAGGGCAAGAGACCCAGTACTTC
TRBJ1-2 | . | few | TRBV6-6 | CASSYRNYGYTF | TGTGCCAGCAGTTACCGTAACTATGGCTACACCTTC
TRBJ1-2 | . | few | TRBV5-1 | CASSLDQGADYGYTF | TGCGCCAGCAGCTTGGACCAGGGAGCTGACTATGGCTACACCTTC